This T cell receptor (beta chain) was sequenced during a study of cytomegalovirus exposure and HLA in healthy donors. General study findings and limits: Sequencing likely generated an artifact that appeared as a cluster of highly shared sequence variants. Rates of TCR association differed by HLA locus in a later analysis, with DRB1 highest and HLA-C lowest. The study flagged roughly 150 TCR beta chains as cytomegalovirus-associated. There were three CMV-associated chains whose specificity for CMV antigens was confirmed in vitro.

Comments on this clone: Its antigen is unidentified.

CDR1 is LNHNV, CDR2 YYDKDF, per germline (reference sequence). CDR3 length: 20 amino acids. V dropped 8 bases and J dropped 8; count of bases not matched to a gene: 31. The PCR contained 60 Vbeta and 13 Jbeta primers. The repertoire was sequenced with immunoSEQ multiplex PCR; TCRdb's copy has only in-frame clones and lacks some. The table shows 150,000 to 200,000 clones, with approximately 67% occurring only once. The V and J genes are TRBV15 and TRBJ2-5; the match to TRBD2 covers 8 bases. Sequencing was performed on PBMCs. The TCR sequence derives from a woman in her late teens or twenties in good health and CMV-seropositive. The chain's CDR3 is CATLGTYSAGGRFSGDTQYF. The DNA for the CDR3 is TGTGCCACCCTAGGGACGTATTCGGCGGGGGGCCGTTTTTCCGGTGACACCCAGTACTTC.